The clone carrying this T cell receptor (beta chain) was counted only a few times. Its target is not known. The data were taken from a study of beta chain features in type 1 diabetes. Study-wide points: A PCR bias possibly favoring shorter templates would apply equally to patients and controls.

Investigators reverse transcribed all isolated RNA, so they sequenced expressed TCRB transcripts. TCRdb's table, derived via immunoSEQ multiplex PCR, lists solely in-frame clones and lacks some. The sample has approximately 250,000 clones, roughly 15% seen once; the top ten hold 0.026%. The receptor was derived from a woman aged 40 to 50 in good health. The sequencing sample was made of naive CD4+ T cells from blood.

This CDR3 is CASSLQVGNTIYF. CDR3 nucleotides: TGTGCCAGCAGCCTCCAGGTTGGAAACACCATATATTTT. The chain recombines TRBV9 with TRBJ1-3, with unresolved D. This CDR3 is built from 13 residues. Germline V gives CDR1 SGDLS, CDR2 YYNGEE. Between the trimmed V and J ends, which lost 4 bases and 3 bases, there was a span of 8 bases.